This passage covers 32 T cell receptor beta chains from one sample sequenced in a study of T cells in Graves' hyperthyroidism and ophthalmopathy. Researchers took RNA transcripts and amplified the TCR beta CDR3 regions from them. First-round RT-PCR with HTBI primers amplified the TCR CDR3 region. TCRdb re-derived calls from the multiplex PCR reads in MiXCR, one entry per CDR3 protein. The repertoire consists of 40,000 to 60,000 distinct CDR3 sequences, with 54% occurring once and the leading ten covering about 34%. Sequencing was performed on peripheral blood or thyroid tissue (not recorded which). These TCRs come from a man younger than 30 with Graves' hyperthyroidism.

The rearrangement joins TRBV15 to TRBJ2-5; D uncertain. V dropped 4 bases and J dropped 2 bases, with 8 bases sitting between them. The CDR3 contains 13 residues. Germline CDR1 reads LNHNV; CDR2 reads YYDKDF (reference sequence). The chain's CDR3 is CATSTADQETQYF. The CDR3 DNA is TGTGCCACCAGCACGGCGGATCAAGAGACCCAGTACTTC.

By proportion, this clonotype is medium-sized. The rearrangement joins TRBV15 to TRBJ2-7, with 7 bases fitting TRBD1. This CDR3 region has 15 residues. Germline V CDR1 and CDR2: LNHNV, YYDKDF (reference sequence). The V and J ends lost 5 bases and 2 bases, in that order; junction bases with no gene match: 9. CDR3 in amino acids: CATSQGELRTYEQYF. The CDR3 nucleotides read TGTGCCACCAGCCAGGGGGAACTACGCACCTACGAGCAGTACTTC.

This clonotype has at least ten counts. The chain links TRBV7-2 to TRBJ1-5; 8 bases line up with TRBD1. The CDR3 sequence is 14 residues long. Trimming took 5 bases from V and 4 from J; bases not matched to a gene: 4. The germline V gene has CDR1 SGHTA and CDR2 FQGNSA. DNA for the CDR3: TGTGCCAGCAGCCCGGGACAGGAAAATCAGCCCCAGCATTTT. It yields the protein CASSPGQENQPQHF.

The chain recombines TRBV20-1 with TRBJ2-5; 9 nucleotides line up with TRBD2. V lost 6 bases to trimming and J lost 5 bases; unmatched junction nucleotides: 10. From germline, CDR1 is DFQATT and CDR2 SNEGSKA (reference sequence). This CDR3 has 14 amino acids. The CDR3 reads CSALSGRSLETQYF. The CDR3 coding sequence is TGCAGTGCCCTTAGCGGGAGATCATTGGAGACCCAGTACTTC.

V and J are TRBV10-3 and TRBJ2-5, with 8 nucleotides matching TRBD2. Per germline, CDR1 ENHRY and CDR2 SYGVKD. CDR3 length: 14 residues. Unmatched junction bases numbered 6, after V lost 4 bases and J lost 5 bases. CDR3 DNA: TGTGCCATCAGTGGTGCGGGAGGTTTGGAGACCCAGTACTTC. As protein: CAISGAGGLETQYF.

This clonotype was recorded at least ten times. The rearrangement joins TRBV7-9 to TRBJ2-7, with D unresolved. The V end was cut by 5 bases, the J end by 7 bases, with 12 bases between. This CDR3 has 12 amino acids. Germline lookup yields CDR1 SEHNR and CDR2 FQNEAQ (reference sequence). CDR3 in DNA: TGTGCCAGCAGCCTAAGCCCGAGGGAGCAGTACTTC. Encoded protein: CASSLSPREQYF.

With respect to this clonotype: Given a much more abundant clone one base away, this may be a read error. The missing conserved phenylalanine or tryptophan at the end of this CDR3 makes a read error likely. V and J are TRBV10-2 and TRBJ2-7; the D gene is possibly TRBD1 (6 bases). Germline CDR1 is WSHSY and CDR2 is SAAADI. There are 14 residues in the CDR3. The CDR3 loop reads CASSRYRATHEQYL. CDR3 sequence (DNA): TGTGCCAGCAGCCGATACAGGGCTACCCACGAGCAGTACCTC.

Many counts were recorded for this clonotype. CDR3 in DNA: TGCAGTGCTAGGGATGGGGGTAAGAGGGTCGATACGCAGTATTTT. The encoded protein is CSARDGGKRVDTQYF. The gene calls are TRBV20-1 and TRBJ2-3, with D tentatively TRBD1 or TRBD2 (5 bases each). V was pared by 3 bases and J by 6 bases, with 19 bases between. The CDR3 sequence is 15 residues long. Germline V gene sequence: CDR1 DFQATT, CDR2 SNEGSKA (reference sequence).

This chain joins TRBV10-3 and TRBJ2-7; 7 bases are shared with TRBD1. Germline CDR1 and CDR2: ENHRY and SYGVKD. Trimming cost V 10 bases and J 5 bases; bases outside gene matches: 5. This CDR3 spans 11 amino acids. The CDR3 region is CATRQGHEQYF. The CDR3 bases are TGTGCCACGCGACAGGGCCACGAGCAGTACTTC.

This clonotype came up once. The V gene is TRBV2, the J gene TRBJ1-5, with TRBD1 identical over 9 bases. The CDR3 loop spans 16 amino acids. V dropped 6 bases and J dropped 7; count of bases not matched to a gene: 13. Germline V CDR1 and CDR2: SNHLY, FYNNEI. DNA for the CDR3: TGTGCCAGCAGATCACAGGGGGCGAGTCGCGAACAGCCCCAGCATTTT. It yields the protein CASRSQGASREQPQHF.

The V call is TRBV15, the J call TRBJ1-1; no firm D call. Per the germline V gene, CDR1 is LNHNV and CDR2 is YYDKDF (reference sequence). V was clipped by 1 base and J by 1 base, with 13 bases between them. The CDR3 covers 16 residues. The CDR3 is CATSRAKSGPNTEAFF. Here the CDR3 DNA reads TGTGCCACCAGCAGAGCAAAGTCGGGTCCGAACACTGAAGCTTTCTTT.

This clonotype was found many times. The chain recombines TRBV29-1 with TRBJ2-7; 9 bases are shared with TRBD1. Trimming cost V 2 bases and J 5 bases; bases outside gene matches: 7. The CDR3 is 14 amino acids. Per the germline V gene, CDR1 is SQVTM and CDR2 is ANQGSEA. The chain's CDR3 is CSVEIGQGSNEQYF. CDR3 coding DNA: TGCAGCGTTGAAATCGGACAGGGGTCAAACGAGCAGTACTTC.

This clonotype was seen at least ten times. V usage is TRBV28 and J usage is TRBJ2-7, with 9 bases aligning to TRBD2. V trimming: 5 bases; J trimming: 2 bases; junction bases outside the gene matches: 4. The length of the CDR3 is 14 residues. CDR1 MDHEN and CDR2 SYDVKM come from the germline V gene. DNA of the CDR3: TGTGCCAGCAGTCAGCTAGCGGGGCCCTACGAGCAGTACTTC. It specifies CASSQLAGPYEQYF.

This clonotype was observed a few times. The V and J genes are TRBV29-1 and TRBJ2-2; 10 bases align to TRBD1. After removal of 5 bases from V and 9 bases from J, the junction contained 3 bases not matched to a gene. The CDR3 runs to 12 residues. Germline V CDR1 and CDR2: SQVTM, ANQGSEA. CDR3 sequence (DNA): TGCAGCGTTTCGACAGGGGGCCGGGAGCTGTTTTTT. This codes for CSVSTGGRELFF.

This clonotype was seen many times. The chain carries TRBV9 and TRBJ1-1; no reliable D call. The CDR3 extends over 12 amino acids. The germline CDR1 and CDR2 sequences are SGDLS and YYNGEE. V was clipped by 0 bases and J by 5 bases, with 5 bases between them. The CDR3 protein is CASSVAGTEAFF. CDR3 coding DNA: TGTGCCAGCAGCGTAGCGGGAACTGAAGCTTTCTTT.

The CDR3 nucleotides read TGTGCCAGCAGCGCGGCCGGGACAGGGTTTGGCTACACCTTC. This gives the protein CASSAAGTGFGYTF. The chain couples TRBV9 to TRBJ1-2; 9 positions match TRBD1. The germline V gene encodes CDR1 SGDLS and CDR2 YYNGEE. The CDR3 is 14 amino acids. The junction had 7 bases not matched to a gene; V was cut back by 3 bases and J by 7 bases. The whole variable domain, remainder taken from reference TRBV9 and TRBJ1-2, is DSGVTQTPKHLITATGQRVTLRCSPRSGDLSVYWYQQSLDQGLQFLIQYYNGEERAKGNILERFSAQQFPDLHSELNLSSLELGDSALYFCASSAAGTGFGYTFGSGTRLTVV.

This clonotype was observed at least ten times. This chain links TRBV6-1 with TRBJ1-6; TRBD1 is a possible D gene (6 bases). CDR3 length equals 14 residues. Germline loops: CDR1 MNHNS, CDR2 SASEGT. Trimming cost V 5 bases and J 9 bases, with 14 bases left between them. DNA for the CDR3: TGTGCCAGCAGTAAACAGGGTTCCGGTTCACCCCTCCACTTT. Protein sequence: CASSKQGSGSPLHF.

The CDR3 nucleotides are TGTGCCAGCAGTGCTTACTCTAACTATGGCTACACCTTC. This encodes CASSAYSNYGYTF. The gene calls are TRBV2 and TRBJ1-2; D is undetermined. CDR3 length equals 13 residues. Germline lookup yields CDR1 SNHLY and CDR2 FYNNEI. Between the trimmed V and J ends, which lost 4 bases and 0 bases, there was a span of 6 bases.

The V call is TRBV2, the J call TRBJ2-7; maybe TRBD2 (5 bases). V lost 6 bases to trimming and J lost 3 bases, with 9 bases between them. Per germline, CDR1 SNHLY and CDR2 FYNNEI. The CDR3 is 12 residues long. The CDR3 nucleotides read TGTGCCAGCAGGCCTGAGGGCTACGAGCAGTACTTC. Translation gives CASRPEGYEQYF.

The genes are TRBV7-6 and TRBJ1-3; TRBD1 matches 7 bases. Germline values: CDR1 SGHVS, CDR2 FNYEAQ. This CDR3 has 17 amino acids. J gave up 0 bases and V 5 bases, and 10 bases lay outside the gene matches. As DNA, the CDR3 is TGTGCCAGCAGCCGGGGGCGACAGGGCTTCTCTGGAAACACCATATATTTT. As protein: CASSRGRQGFSGNTIYF. The whole variable domain, remainder taken from reference TRBV7-6 and TRBJ1-3, is GAGVSQSPRYKVTKRGQDVALRCDPISGHVSLYWYRQALGQGPEFLTYFNYEAQQDKSGLPNDRFSAERPEGSISTLTIQRTEQRDSAMYRCASSRGRQGFSGNTIYFGEGSWLTVV.

The table lists this clonotype with a few counts. The gene calls are TRBV30 and TRBJ2-2, with 10 bases matching TRBD1. This CDR3 spans 17 amino acids. V trimming: 4 bases; J trimming: 2 bases; junction bases outside the gene matches: 10. Germline CDR1 and CDR2: GTSNPN and SVGIG (reference sequence). The CDR3, as DNA: TGTGCCTGGAAACGTCCGACAGGGGGCGTTAACACCGGGGAGCTGTTTTTT. Its protein is CAWKRPTGGVNTGELFF.

The chain joins TRBV5-1 to TRBJ2-5; no clear D. Germline-derived CDR1 and CDR2 are SGHRS and YFSETQ. The CDR3 spans 12 residues. The V gene lost 4 bases and the J gene lost 1 base, with 5 bases spanning the gap. CDR3 amino acids: CASSVTQETQYF. The CDR3 coding sequence is TGCGCCAGCAGCGTAACCCAAGAGACCCAGTACTTC.

This chain uses TRBV15 with TRBJ2-7; D is unresolved. V dropped 5 bases and J dropped 2 bases, with 10 bases sitting between them. The CDR3 consists of 13 residues. In germline, CDR1 is LNHNV, CDR2 YYDKDF (reference sequence). The CDR3 is CATSPRWAYEQYF. In DNA, the CDR3 is TGTGCCACCAGCCCTAGGTGGGCCTACGAGCAGTACTTC.

This clonotype was counted many times. CDR3 DNA sequence: TGCAGTGCTAGAGCTACAGGGCCCGGGGAGCTGTTTTTT. Its translation: CSARATGPGELFF. This sequence joins TRBV20-1 and TRBJ2-2; TRBD1 might be the D (6 bases). The CDR3 contains 13 residues. V was shortened by 1 base and J by 6 bases, with 9 bases between the two germline ends. Germline CDR1 and CDR2: DFQATT and SNEGSKA (reference sequence).

The chain carries TRBV5-1 and TRBJ1-4; maybe TRBD1 (5 bases). This CDR3 comprises 14 residues. Germline V gives CDR1 SGHRS, CDR2 YFSETQ. V lost 0 bases and J lost 7, with 10 bases in between. The CDR3 spells CASSLGQGGEKLFF. The DNA of the CDR3 is TGCGCCAGCAGCTTGGGGCAGGGTGGTGAAAAACTGTTTTTT.

This sequence joins TRBV20-1 and TRBJ1-1; unclear D gene. There are 13 residues in the CDR3. The V end was cut by 8 bases, the J end by 2 bases, with 15 bases between. The germline V gene encodes CDR1 DFQATT and CDR2 SNEGSKA (reference sequence). The CDR3, as DNA: TGCAGTCCGTCCGACACGCACAACACTGAAGCTTTCTTT. This translates into CSPSDTHNTEAFF.

This clonotype was observed once. A clone one base away is much larger, so this may be a read error. The chain is built from TRBV6-5 and TRBJ2-2; D may be TRBD1 (6 bases). In germline, CDR1 is MNHEY, CDR2 SVGAGI. This CDR3 is 15 amino acids long. The CDR3 DNA follows: TGTGCCAGCAGTAGGGGACACCCGAACACCGGGGAGCTGCTTTTT. Translating it yields CASSRGHPNTGELLF.

This clonotype was recorded many times. The gene calls are TRBV20-1 and TRBJ1-4; no firm D call. CDR1 is DFQATT and CDR2 is SNEGSKA in the germline V gene (reference sequence). The CDR3 runs to 16 residues. With 3 bases removed from V and 5 bases from J, the gap between germline ends came to 19 bases. CDR3 coding DNA: TGCAGTGCTAGTGGCGTTGGATTGGGTCCGAATGAAAAACTGTTTTTT. Translation gives CSASGVGLGPNEKLFF.

This clonotype has more than one count but fewer than ten. The rearrangement joins TRBV4-3 to TRBJ1-1, with D perhaps TRBD1 (5 bases). V was shortened by 0 bases and J by 6 bases, with 20 bases between the two germline ends. The V gene's germline CDR1 is LGHNA and CDR2 YSLEER. This CDR3 spans 17 amino acids. CDR3 in DNA: TGCGCCAGCAGCCAAGATAGGCTTGTAAAGGGGTTACCTGAAGCTTTCTTT. Translation: CASSQDRLVKGLPEAFF.

The chain joins TRBV5-1 to TRBJ1-2; D may be TRBD1 (5 bases). V was shortened by 4 bases and J by 10 bases, with 14 bases between the two germline ends. CDR3 size: 12 residues. Germline V gene sequence: CDR1 SGHRS, CDR2 YFSETQ. Here the CDR3 DNA reads TGCGCCAGCAGCCTCGGACAAGATCACTACACCTTC. This sequence encodes CASSLGQDHYTF.

The chain links TRBV6-1 to TRBJ1-1, with 9 bases matching TRBD1. The ends lost 7 bases at V and 5 bases at J; junction bases unmatched: 8. The CDR3 consists of 14 residues. Germline assignment: CDR1 MNHNS and CDR2 SASEGT. The CDR3 region is CASKGQGRRTEAFF. CDR3 coding DNA: TGTGCCAGCAAGGGACAGGGCAGACGGACTGAAGCTTTCTTT.

The gene calls are TRBV19 and TRBJ2-7; 11 bases agree with TRBD2. Germline CDR1 and CDR2: LNHDA and SQIVND (reference sequence). CDR3 length: 14 residues. J lost 6 bases, V lost 2 bases, and 3 bases had no gene match. The CDR3 DNA sequence: TGTGCCAGTAGTATAACTAGCGGGAGTGGCGAGCAGTACTTC. It yields the protein CASSITSGSGEQYF.